This is a list of T cell receptor beta chains from one sample in a study of blood T cell repertoires in COVID-19. Some clones are missing from TCRdb's copy, which holds only in-frame ones; the method was immunoSEQ multiplex PCR. The table shows fewer than 350,000 clones, with almost 85% occurring only once. The sample consisted of peripheral blood. Receptor source: a human donor in a cohort sampled during active COVID-19. Each CDR3 is given with its conserved first and last residue. A D gene is named only where the DNA matches it firmly. Expanded clones are given a class, and other clones once, few, many or no size at all.

- | TRBJ1-3 | TRBV27 | TRBD1 | TGTGCCAGCAGTTTCCGCTTTCCGGGACAGTCTGGAAACACCATATATTTT | CASSFRFPGQSGNTIYF
- | TRBJ1-5 | TRBV5-6 | - | TGTGCCAGCAGCACGACAAGCGGGGGCCAGATCAATCAGCCCCAGCATTTT | CASSTTSGGQINQPQHF
- | TRBJ2-1 | TRBV24-1 | - | TGTGCCACCAGTGATTTTGGAGTCCAGGAGCAGTTCTTC | CATSDFGVQEQFF
once | TRBJ2-2 | TRBV9 | TRBD1 | TGTGCCAGCAGCCGACAGGGGGCGAACACCGGGGAGCTGTTTTTT | CASSRQGANTGELFF
- | TRBJ1-2 | TRBV10-2 | - | TGCGCCAGCAGTGCCATAGACAGTTACTATGGCTACACCTTC | CASSAIDSYYGYTF
- | TRBJ2-3 | TRBV27 | - | TGTGCCAGCACCCGGGTTGGGGGCGAAGATACGCAGTATTTT | CASTRVGGEDTQYF
- | TRBJ2-7 | TRBV24-1 | - | TGTGCCACCAGTGACCCGGGACACCCGTACGAGCAGTACTTC | CATSDPGHPYEQYF
- | TRBJ1-1 | TRBV27 | - | TGTGCCAGCAGCTCGAGGGTTTGGGGCACTGAAGCTTTCTTT | CASSSRVWGTEAFF
- | TRBJ1-1 | TRBV9 | - | TGTGCCAGCAGCGTAAACAGGGAAAAGAACACTGAAGCTTTCTTT | CASSVNREKNTEAFF
- | TRBJ1-4 | TRBV29-1 | - | TGCAGCGTGGAGGGTTTCGGTCGGGAAAAACTGTTTTTT | CSVEGFGREKLFF
once | TRBJ1-1 | TRBV19 | TRBD1 | TGTGCCAGTAGTATAGATCTGTCTCGAGGGGGCCAGGGTTTT | CASSIDLSRGGQGF
- | TRBJ1-3 | TRBV9 | - | TGTGCCAGCAGCCCCCGTCAGGGGATCTCTGGAAACACCATATATTTT | CASSPRQGISGNTIYF
- | TRBJ2-4 | TRBV5-4 | - | TGTGCCAGCAGCTCCTCTTCGACAGGCCCATTGGACATTCAGTACTTC | CASSSSSTGPLDIQYF
many | TRBJ2-7 | TRBV5-6 | - | TGTGCCAGCAGCGCAGGGGGGCAGTTCTACGAGCAGTACTTC | CASSAGGQFYEQYF
- | TRBJ1-1 | TRBV6-5 | TRBD1 | TGTGCCAGCAGTTACGAACAGGGGTTAAGCACTGAAGCTTTCTTT | CASSYEQGLSTEAFF
- | TRBJ1-1 | TRBV4-2 | TRBD1 | TGTGCCAGCAGCCACAAGACAGGGGGCACTGAAGCTTTCTTT | CASSHKTGGTEAFF
- | TRBJ2-3 | TRBV19 | TRBD2 | TGTGCCAGTAGTACCGGGACTAGCGGGCCCACAGATACGCAGTATTTT | CASSTGTSGPTDTQYF
- | TRBJ2-7 | TRBV18 | - | TGTGCCAGCTCCCTTTCCCTTCAGGGAGGCGAGCAGTACTTC | CASSLSLQGGEQYF
- | TRBJ2-7 | TRBV27 | - | TGTGCCAGCAGTTTTCGCGGCTCCTACGAGCAGTACTTC | CASSFRGSYEQYF